This section outlines one T cell receptor beta chain sequence together with its context. Its target is not known. Expressed TCRB transcripts were sequenced because the entire RNA isolate underwent reverse transcription. Sequencing was performed with immunoSEQ multiplex PCR; in TCRdb, only in-frame clones are kept and a portion is missing. The repertoire consists of about half a million clones, with approximately 31% occurring once and the leading ten covering 0.05% to 0.065%. The data were taken from a study of beta chain features in type 1 diabetes. As for the study in general: No age, gender or cell yield differences were seen between patients and healthy donors. Study observations and caveats: Among patients, naive, central memory and Treg TCRB repertoires appeared more similar than among healthy donors.

The germline CDR1 and CDR2 sequences are SGDLS and YYNGEE. The length of the CDR3 is 15 residues. V was trimmed by 4 bases and J by 3 bases, leaving 15 bases between them. Material for sequencing was naive CD4+ T cells from blood. The TCR comes from a man between 18 and 29 years old in good health. The chain uses TRBV9 and TRBJ2-3, with a tentative D call TRBD1 (5 bases). The CDR3 nucleotides are TGTGCCAGCAGCAGAAACAGGCTGGTGACAGATACGCAGTATTTT. It translates to CASSRNRLVTDTQYF.